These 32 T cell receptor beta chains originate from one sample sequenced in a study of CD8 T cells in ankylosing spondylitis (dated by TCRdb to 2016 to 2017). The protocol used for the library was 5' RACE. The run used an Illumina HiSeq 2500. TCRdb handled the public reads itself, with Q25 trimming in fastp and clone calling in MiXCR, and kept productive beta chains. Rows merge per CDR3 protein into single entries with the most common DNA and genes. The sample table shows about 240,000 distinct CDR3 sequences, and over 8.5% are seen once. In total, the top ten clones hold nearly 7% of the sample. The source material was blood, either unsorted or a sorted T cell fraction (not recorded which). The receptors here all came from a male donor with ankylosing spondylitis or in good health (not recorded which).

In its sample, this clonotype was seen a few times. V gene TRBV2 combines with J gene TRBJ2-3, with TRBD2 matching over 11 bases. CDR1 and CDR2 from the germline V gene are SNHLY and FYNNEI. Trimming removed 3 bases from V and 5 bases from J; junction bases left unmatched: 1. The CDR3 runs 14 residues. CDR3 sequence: CASSETSGIDTQYF. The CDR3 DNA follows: TGTGCCAGCAGTGAGACTAGCGGGATAGATACGCAGTATTTT.

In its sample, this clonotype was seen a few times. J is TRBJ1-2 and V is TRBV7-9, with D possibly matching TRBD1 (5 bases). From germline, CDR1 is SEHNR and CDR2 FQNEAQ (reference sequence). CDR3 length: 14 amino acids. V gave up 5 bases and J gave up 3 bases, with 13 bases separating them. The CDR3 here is CASSHSTEYYGYTF. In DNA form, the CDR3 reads TGTGCCAGCAGCCACTCGACAGAATACTATGGCTACACCTTC. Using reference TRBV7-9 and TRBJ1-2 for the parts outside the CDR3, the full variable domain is DTGVSQNPRHKITKRGQNVTFRCDPISEHNRLYWYRQTLGQGPEFLTYFQNEAQLEKSRLLSDRFSAERPKGSFSTLEIQRTEQGDSAMYLCASSHSTEYYGYTFGSGTRLTVV.

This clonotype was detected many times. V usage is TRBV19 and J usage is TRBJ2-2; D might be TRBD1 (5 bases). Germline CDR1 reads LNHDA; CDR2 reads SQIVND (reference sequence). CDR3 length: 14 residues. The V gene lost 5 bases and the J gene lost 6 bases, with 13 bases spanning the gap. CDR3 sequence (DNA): TGTGCCAGTAGTGGCCTTCAGGGCCCCGGGGAGCTGTTTTTT. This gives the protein CASSGLQGPGELFF.

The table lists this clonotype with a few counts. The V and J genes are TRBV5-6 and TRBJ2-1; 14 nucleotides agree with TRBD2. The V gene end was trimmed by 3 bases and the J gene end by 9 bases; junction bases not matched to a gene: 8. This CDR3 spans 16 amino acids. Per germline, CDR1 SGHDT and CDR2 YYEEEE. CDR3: CASSSGLAGGRSEQFF. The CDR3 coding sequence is TGTGCCAGCAGCTCCGGACTAGCGGGGGGCAGGAGTGAGCAGTTCTTC.

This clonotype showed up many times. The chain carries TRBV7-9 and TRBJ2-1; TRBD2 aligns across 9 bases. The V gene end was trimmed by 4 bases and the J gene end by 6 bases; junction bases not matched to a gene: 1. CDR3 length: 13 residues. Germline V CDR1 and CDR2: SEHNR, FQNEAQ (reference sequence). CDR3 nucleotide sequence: TGTGCCAGCAGCTCGACTAGCGGCAATGAGCAGTTCTTC. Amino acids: CASSSTSGNEQFF.

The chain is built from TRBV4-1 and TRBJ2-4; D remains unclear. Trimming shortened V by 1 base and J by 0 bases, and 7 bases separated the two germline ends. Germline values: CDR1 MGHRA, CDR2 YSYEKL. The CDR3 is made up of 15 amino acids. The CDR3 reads CASSQGVLAKNIQYF. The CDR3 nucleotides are TGCGCCAGCAGCCAAGGAGTGCTAGCCAAAAACATTCAGTACTTC.

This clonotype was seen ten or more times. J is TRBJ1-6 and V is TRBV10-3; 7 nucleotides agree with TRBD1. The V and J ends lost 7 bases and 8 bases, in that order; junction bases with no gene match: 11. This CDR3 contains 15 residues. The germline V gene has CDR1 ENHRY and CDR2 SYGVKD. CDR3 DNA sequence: TGTGCCATCACTCAGGGGGGGGCAATGGATTCACCCCTCCACTTT. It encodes CAITQGGAMDSPLHF.

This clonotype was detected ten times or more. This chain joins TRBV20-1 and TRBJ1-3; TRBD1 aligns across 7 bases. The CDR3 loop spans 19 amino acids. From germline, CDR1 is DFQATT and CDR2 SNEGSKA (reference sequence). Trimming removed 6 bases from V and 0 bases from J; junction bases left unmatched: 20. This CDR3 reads CSALSGLGQANFSGNTIYF. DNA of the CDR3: TGCAGTGCCCTTTCAGGGCTAGGACAGGCTAATTTCTCTGGAAACACCATATATTTT.

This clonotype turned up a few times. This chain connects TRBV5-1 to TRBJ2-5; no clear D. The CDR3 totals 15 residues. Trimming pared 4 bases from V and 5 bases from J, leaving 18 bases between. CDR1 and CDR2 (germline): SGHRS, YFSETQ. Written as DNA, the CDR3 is TGCGCCAGCAGCCCTTCCGGTCCAGGCGTCGAGACCCAGTACTTC. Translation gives CASSPSGPGVETQYF.

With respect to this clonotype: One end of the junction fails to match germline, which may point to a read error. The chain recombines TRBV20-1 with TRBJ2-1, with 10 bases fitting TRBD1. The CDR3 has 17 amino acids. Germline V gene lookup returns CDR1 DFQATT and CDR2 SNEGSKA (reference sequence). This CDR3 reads CNARSTGGPISYNEQFF. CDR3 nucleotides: TGCAATGCTAGATCGACAGGGGGCCCCATCTCCTACAATGAGCAGTTCTTC.

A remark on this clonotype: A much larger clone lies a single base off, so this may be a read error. The CDR3 reads CARSPGVFSYEQYF. The CDR3 nucleotides are TGTGCCAGAAGTCCGGGCGTTTTCTCCTACGAGCAGTACTTC. This chain uses TRBV9 with TRBJ2-7; no reliable D call. Trimming cost V 8 bases and J 0 bases, with 15 bases left between them. The CDR3 has 14 residues. Germline CDR1 is SGDLS and CDR2 is YYNGEE.

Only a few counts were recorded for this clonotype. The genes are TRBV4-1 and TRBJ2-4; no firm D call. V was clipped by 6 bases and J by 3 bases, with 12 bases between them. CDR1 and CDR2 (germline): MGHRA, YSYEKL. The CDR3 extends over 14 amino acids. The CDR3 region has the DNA TGCGCCAGCAGTTTAACAGAGTTCAAAAACATTCAGTACTTC. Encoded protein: CASSLTEFKNIQYF.

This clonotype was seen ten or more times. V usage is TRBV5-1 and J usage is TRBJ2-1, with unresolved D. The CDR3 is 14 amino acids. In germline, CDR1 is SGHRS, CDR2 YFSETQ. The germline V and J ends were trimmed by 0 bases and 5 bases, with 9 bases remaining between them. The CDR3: CASSLDNGNNEQFF. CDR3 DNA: TGCGCCAGCAGCTTGGATAACGGAAACAATGAGCAGTTCTTC.

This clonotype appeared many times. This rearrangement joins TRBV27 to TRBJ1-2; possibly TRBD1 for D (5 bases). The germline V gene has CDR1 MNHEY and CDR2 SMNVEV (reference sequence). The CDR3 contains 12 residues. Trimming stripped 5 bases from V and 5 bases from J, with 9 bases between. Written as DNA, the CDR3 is TGTGCCAGCAGTACGGGACGGTATGGCTACACCTTC. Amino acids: CASSTGRYGYTF.

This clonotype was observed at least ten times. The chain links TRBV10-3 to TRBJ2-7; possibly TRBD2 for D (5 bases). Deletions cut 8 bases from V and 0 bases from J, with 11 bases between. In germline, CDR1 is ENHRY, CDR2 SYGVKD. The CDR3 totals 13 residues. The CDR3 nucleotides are TGTGCCATCCTGGAGGCGAGCTCCTACGAGCAGTACTTC. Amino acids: CAILEASSYEQYF.

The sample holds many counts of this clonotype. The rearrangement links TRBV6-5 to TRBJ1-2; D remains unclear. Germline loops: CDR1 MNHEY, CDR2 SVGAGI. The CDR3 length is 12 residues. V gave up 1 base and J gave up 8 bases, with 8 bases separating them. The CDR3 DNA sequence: TGTGCCAGCAGTTACTATGAAGGGGGCTACACCTTC. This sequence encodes CASSYYEGGYTF.

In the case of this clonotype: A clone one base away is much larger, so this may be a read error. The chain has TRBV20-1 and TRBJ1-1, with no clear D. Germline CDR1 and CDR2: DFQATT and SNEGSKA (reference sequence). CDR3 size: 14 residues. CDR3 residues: CSARDGAGNAEAFF. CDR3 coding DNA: TGCAGTGCTAGAGACGGCGCGGGGAACGCTGAAGCTTTCTTT.

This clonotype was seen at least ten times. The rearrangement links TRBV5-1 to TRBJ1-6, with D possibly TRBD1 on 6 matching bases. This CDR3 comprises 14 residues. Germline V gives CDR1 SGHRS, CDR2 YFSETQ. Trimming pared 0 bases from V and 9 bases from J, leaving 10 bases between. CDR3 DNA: TGCGCCAGCAGCTTGGCTGGCAGGGGTTCACCCCTCCACTTT. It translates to CASSLAGRGSPLHF.

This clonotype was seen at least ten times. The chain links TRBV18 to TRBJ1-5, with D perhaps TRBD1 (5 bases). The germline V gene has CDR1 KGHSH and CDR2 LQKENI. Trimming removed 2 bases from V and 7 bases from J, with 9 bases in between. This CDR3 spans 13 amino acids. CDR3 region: CASSPRGEQPQHF. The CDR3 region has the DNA TGTGCCAGCTCACCAAGGGGAGAACAGCCCCAGCATTTT.

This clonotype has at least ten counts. The chain's CDR3 is CASTTSGLAGGPITGELFF. The CDR3 coding sequence is TGTGCCAGCACCACAAGCGGACTAGCGGGAGGGCCAATCACCGGGGAGCTGTTTTTT. The chain employs TRBV5-6 and TRBJ2-2; 15 nucleotides match TRBD2. Germline-derived CDR1 and CDR2 are SGHDT and YYEEEE. Losses at the gene ends were 6 bases for V and 4 bases for J; bases not matched to a gene: 13. The length of the CDR3 is 19 residues.

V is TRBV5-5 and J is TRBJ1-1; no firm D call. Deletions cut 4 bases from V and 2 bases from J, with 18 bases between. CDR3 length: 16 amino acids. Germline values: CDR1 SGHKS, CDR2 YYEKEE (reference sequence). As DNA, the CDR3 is TGTGCCAGCAGCCACCTACCGGGGTTGGAAAACACTGAAGCTTTCTTT. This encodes CASSHLPGLENTEAFF.

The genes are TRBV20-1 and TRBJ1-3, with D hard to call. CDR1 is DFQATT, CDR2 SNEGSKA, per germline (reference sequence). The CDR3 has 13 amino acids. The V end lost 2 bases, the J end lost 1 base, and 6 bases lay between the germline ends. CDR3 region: CSARRPSGNTIYF. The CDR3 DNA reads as TGCAGTGCTAGAAGGCCATCTGGAAACACCATATATTTT.

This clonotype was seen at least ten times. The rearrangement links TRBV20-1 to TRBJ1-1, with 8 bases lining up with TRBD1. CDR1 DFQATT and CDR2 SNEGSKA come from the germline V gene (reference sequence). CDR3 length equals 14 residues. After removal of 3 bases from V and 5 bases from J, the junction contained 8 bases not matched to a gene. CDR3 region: CSASGQGVETEAFF. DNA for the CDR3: TGCAGTGCTAGTGGACAGGGAGTGGAAACTGAAGCTTTCTTT.

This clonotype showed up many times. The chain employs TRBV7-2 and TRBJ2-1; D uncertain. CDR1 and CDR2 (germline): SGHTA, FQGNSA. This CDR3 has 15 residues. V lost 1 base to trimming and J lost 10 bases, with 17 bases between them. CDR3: CASSLDAAEVREQFF. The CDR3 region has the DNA TGTGCCAGCAGCTTAGATGCCGCTGAGGTACGGGAGCAGTTCTTC.

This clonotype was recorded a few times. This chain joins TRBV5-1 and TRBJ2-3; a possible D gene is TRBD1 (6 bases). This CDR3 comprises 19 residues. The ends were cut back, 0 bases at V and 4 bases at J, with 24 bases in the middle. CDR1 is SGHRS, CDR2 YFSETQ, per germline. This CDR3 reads CASSLGLSSLRQVPDTQYF. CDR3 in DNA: TGCGCCAGCAGCTTGGGACTTTCGAGTTTACGACAGGTACCAGATACGCAGTATTTT.

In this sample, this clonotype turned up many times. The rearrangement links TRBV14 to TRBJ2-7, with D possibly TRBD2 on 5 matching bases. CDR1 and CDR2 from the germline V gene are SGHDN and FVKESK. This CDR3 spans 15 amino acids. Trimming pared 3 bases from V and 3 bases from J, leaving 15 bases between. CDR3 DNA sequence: TGTGCCAGCAGCCACCGGACTCTTGAGAACTACGAGCAGTACTTC. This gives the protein CASSHRTLENYEQYF.

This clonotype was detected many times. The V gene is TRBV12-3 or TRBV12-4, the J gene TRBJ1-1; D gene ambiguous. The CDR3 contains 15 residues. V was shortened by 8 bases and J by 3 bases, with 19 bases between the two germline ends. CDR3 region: CASYRASPVHTEAFF. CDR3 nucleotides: TGTGCCAGCTATCGGGCCTCCCCGGTGCACACTGAAGCTTTCTTT.

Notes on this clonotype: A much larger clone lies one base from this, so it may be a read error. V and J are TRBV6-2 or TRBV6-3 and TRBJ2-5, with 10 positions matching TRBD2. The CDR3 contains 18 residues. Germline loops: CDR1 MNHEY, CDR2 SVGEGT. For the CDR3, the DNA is TGTACCAGCAGTTACTTACTGACTAGCGGGTCCATCCAAGAGACCCAGTACTTC. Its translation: CTSSYLLTSGSIQETQYF.

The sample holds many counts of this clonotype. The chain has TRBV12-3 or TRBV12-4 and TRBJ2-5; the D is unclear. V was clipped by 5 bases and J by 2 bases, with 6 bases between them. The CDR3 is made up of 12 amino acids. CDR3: CASSPFQETQYF. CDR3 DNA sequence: TGTGCCAGCAGTCCCTTTCAAGAGACCCAGTACTTC.

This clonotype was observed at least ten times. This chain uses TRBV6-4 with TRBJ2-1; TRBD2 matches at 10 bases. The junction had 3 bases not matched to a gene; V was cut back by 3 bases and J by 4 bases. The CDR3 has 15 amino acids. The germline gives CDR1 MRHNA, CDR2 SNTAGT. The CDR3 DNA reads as TGTGCCAGCAGTGAGGAGCGGGGGGGTTACAATGAGCAGTTCTTC. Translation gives CASSEERGGYNEQFF.

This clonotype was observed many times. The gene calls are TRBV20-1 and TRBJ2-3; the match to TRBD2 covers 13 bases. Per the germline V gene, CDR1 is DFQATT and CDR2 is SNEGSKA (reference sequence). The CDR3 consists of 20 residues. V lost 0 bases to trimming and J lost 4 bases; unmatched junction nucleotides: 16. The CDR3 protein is CSARDRQLRTSGSPPDTQYF. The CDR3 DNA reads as TGCAGTGCTAGAGATCGGCAATTAAGGACTAGCGGGAGCCCCCCAGATACGCAGTATTTT.

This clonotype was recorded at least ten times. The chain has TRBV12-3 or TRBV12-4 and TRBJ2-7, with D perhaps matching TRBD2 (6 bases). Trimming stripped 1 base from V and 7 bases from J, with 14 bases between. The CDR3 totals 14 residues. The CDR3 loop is CASSLGGDLREQYF. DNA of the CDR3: TGTGCCAGCAGTTTAGGGGGGGACCTACGGGAGCAGTACTTC.